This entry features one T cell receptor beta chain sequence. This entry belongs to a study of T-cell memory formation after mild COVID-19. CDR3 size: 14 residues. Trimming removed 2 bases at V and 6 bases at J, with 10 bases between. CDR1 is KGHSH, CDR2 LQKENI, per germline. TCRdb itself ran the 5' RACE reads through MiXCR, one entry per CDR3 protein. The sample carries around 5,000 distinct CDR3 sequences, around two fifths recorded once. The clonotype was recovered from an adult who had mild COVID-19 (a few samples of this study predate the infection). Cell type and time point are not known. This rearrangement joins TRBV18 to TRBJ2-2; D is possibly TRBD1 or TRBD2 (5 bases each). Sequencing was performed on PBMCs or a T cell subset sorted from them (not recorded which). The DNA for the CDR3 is TGTGCCAGCTCACCAATCGGGGCTTCCGGGGAGCTGTTTTTT. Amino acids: CASSPIGASGELFF. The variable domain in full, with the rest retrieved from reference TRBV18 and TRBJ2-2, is NAGVMQNPRHLVRRRGQEARLRCSPMKGHSHVYWYRQLPEEGLKFMVYLQKENIIDESGMPKERFSAEFPKEGPSILRIQQVVRGDSAAYFCASSPIGASGELFFGEGSRLTVL.